The 12 T cell receptor beta chains below come from one sample, sequenced in a study of cytomegalovirus exposure and HLA in healthy donors. PCR employed 60 Vbeta and 13 Jbeta primers. Produced via immunoSEQ multiplex PCR; TCRdb's table is partial and in-frame only. The data contain about 120,000 clones, roughly 80% of them seen just once; the ten biggest clones take up 30%. The specimen was PBMCs. Receptors originate from a man in his sixties in good health and CMV-seropositive.

This clone appeared a few times. Other nucleotide sequences from this sample produce the same CDR3. This chain links TRBV5-1 with TRBJ1-1; 10 bases are shared with TRBD1. This CDR3 is 15 amino acids long. With 3 bases clipped from V and 5 bases from J, the junction kept 7 bases outside the gene matches. Germline V gene sequence: CDR1 SGHRS, CDR2 YFSETQ. The CDR3 reads CASSSSGTGVTEAFF. CDR3 in DNA: TGCGCCAGCAGCTCCTCCGGGACAGGGGTTACTGAAGCTTTCTTT.

The chain couples TRBV11-2 to TRBJ1-6, with D uncertain. With 5 bases removed from V and 6 bases from J, the gap between germline ends came to 11 bases. The CDR3 runs 14 residues. The germline CDR1 and CDR2 sequences are SGHAT and FQNNGV. The CDR3 here is CASSLGHGNSPLHF. For the CDR3, the DNA is TGTGCCAGCAGCCTAGGGCATGGTAATTCACCCCTCCACTTT.

The chain joins TRBV7-6 to TRBJ2-7; TRBD1 might be the D (5 bases). The CDR3 covers 15 residues. Germline V CDR1 and CDR2: SGHVS, FNYEAQ. Trimming left V 1 base short and J 3 bases short, with 13 bases between. The chain's CDR3 is CASSLDFDRNYEQYF. In DNA form, the CDR3 reads TGTGCCAGCAGCTTAGATTTCGACAGAAACTACGAGCAGTACTTC.

The rearrangement links TRBV30 to TRBJ2-1; D might be TRBD1 (6 bases). The CDR3 loop spans 15 amino acids. The V end was cut by 3 bases, the J end by 6 bases, with 18 bases between. Germline V CDR1 and CDR2: GTSNPN, SVGIG (reference sequence). The CDR3 protein is CAWRAGTTWGNEQFF. The CDR3, as DNA: TGTGCCTGGAGGGCCGGGACAACCTGGGGCAATGAGCAGTTCTTC. The full variable domain, rest sourced from reference TRBV30 and TRBJ2-1, is SQTIHQWPATLVQPVGSPLSLECTVEGTSNPNLYWYRQAAGRGLQLLFYSVGIGQISSEVPQNLSASRPQDRQFILSSKKLLLSDSGFYLCAWRAGTTWGNEQFFGPGTRLTVL.

The chain is built from TRBV10-3 and TRBJ2-7; D is undetermined. CDR3 length equals 13 residues. V was trimmed by 3 bases and J by 0 bases, leaving 6 bases between them. Per the germline V gene, CDR1 is ENHRY and CDR2 is SYGVKD. This CDR3 reads CAISDHSSYEQYF. In DNA form, the CDR3 reads TGTGCCATCAGTGATCACAGCTCCTACGAGCAGTACTTC.

The chain links TRBV5-1 to TRBJ1-1; D may be TRBD1 (5 bases). Trimming cost V 1 base and J 0 bases, with 13 bases left between them. CDR1 and CDR2 from the germline V gene are SGHRS and YFSETQ. The CDR3 is 16 residues long. CDR3 nucleotides: TGCGCCAGCAGCTTGCTTCCCAGGGTTATGAACACTGAAGCTTTCTTT. It codes for CASSLLPRVMNTEAFF.

The chain joins TRBV4-2 to TRBJ1-2; D call uncertain. Germline V gives CDR1 LGHNA, CDR2 YNFKEQ. V dropped 4 bases and J dropped 2 bases, with 17 bases sitting between them. The CDR3 covers 16 residues. CDR3 nucleotides: TGTGCCAGCAGCCCCGAGGATAGCGCGGGAAACTATGGCTACACCTTC. Its translation is CASSPEDSAGNYGYTF.

V gene TRBV27 combines with J gene TRBJ1-1; TRBD1 aligns across 8 bases. V trimming: 7 bases; J trimming: 2 bases; junction bases outside the gene matches: 15. Germline CDR1 reads MNHEY; CDR2 reads SMNVEV (reference sequence). This CDR3 contains 17 residues. CDR3 sequence (DNA): TGTGCCAGCAACCCGCCCCCCTACAGGGGGAAAAACACTGAAGCTTTCTTT. This codes for CASNPPPYRGKNTEAFF.

This clone was recorded once. The J gene is TRBJ1-2, the V gene TRBV2, with 7 bases that match TRBD1. Germline CDR1 and CDR2: SNHLY and FYNNEI. The CDR3 contains 14 residues. The V segment lost 4 bases and the J segment 3 bases; nucleotides outside the gene matches: 5. The CDR3 protein is CASSGTGAYYGYTF. The CDR3 coding sequence is TGTGCCAGCAGTGGCACAGGGGCATACTATGGCTACACCTTC.

V usage is TRBV7-2 and J usage is TRBJ1-1; D may be TRBD1 (6 bases). Germline CDR1 SGHTA, CDR2 FQGNSA. V dropped 2 bases and J dropped 2 bases, with 12 bases sitting between them. The CDR3 is made up of 15 amino acids. This chain's CDR3 is CASSLMAGANTEAFF. As DNA, the CDR3 is TGTGCCAGCAGCTTAATGGCGGGGGCTAACACTGAAGCTTTCTTT. Based on the CDR3 plus reference TRBV7-2 and TRBJ1-1, the full variable domain is GAGVSQSPSNKVTEKGKDVELRCDPISGHTALYWYRQSLGQGLEFLIYFQGNSAPDKSGLPSDRFSAERTGGSVSTLTIQRTQQEDSAVYLCASSLMAGANTEAFFGQGTRLTVV.

Of note for this clone: The sample has other DNA sequences that encode this CDR3 too. The rearrangement links TRBV7-9 to TRBJ2-5; a possible D gene is TRBD2 (5 bases). Germline CDR1 SEHNR, CDR2 FQNEAQ (reference sequence). Trimming cost V 2 bases and J 1 base, with 8 bases left between them. The CDR3 has 14 amino acids. This CDR3 reads CASSLISGQETQYF. CDR3 sequence (DNA): TGTGCCAGCAGCTTAATCAGCGGCCAAGAGACCCAGTACTTC.

Written as DNA, the CDR3 is TGTGCCAGCCCTGCGCCCCCATTAGAGGGTTTAAACTACGAGCAGTACTTC. It specifies CASPAPPLEGLNYEQYF. The chain links TRBV19 to TRBJ2-7; D might be TRBD2 (5 bases). Deletions cut 9 bases from V and 3 bases from J, with 27 bases between. Germline V gene lookup returns CDR1 LNHDA and CDR2 SQIVND (reference sequence). The CDR3 is 17 amino acids.